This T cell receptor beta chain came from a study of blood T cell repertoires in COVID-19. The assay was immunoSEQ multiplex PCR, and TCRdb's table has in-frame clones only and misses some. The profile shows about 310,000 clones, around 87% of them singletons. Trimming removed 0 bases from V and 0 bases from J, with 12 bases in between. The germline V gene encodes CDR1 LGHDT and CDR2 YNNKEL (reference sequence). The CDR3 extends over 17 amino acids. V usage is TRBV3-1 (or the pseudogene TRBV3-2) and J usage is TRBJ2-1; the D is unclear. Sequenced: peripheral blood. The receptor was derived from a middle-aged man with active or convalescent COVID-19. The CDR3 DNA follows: TGTGCCAGCAGCCAAGAGAACAGTCCTTCCTCCTACAATGAGCAGTTCTTC. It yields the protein CASSQENSPSSYNEQFF.